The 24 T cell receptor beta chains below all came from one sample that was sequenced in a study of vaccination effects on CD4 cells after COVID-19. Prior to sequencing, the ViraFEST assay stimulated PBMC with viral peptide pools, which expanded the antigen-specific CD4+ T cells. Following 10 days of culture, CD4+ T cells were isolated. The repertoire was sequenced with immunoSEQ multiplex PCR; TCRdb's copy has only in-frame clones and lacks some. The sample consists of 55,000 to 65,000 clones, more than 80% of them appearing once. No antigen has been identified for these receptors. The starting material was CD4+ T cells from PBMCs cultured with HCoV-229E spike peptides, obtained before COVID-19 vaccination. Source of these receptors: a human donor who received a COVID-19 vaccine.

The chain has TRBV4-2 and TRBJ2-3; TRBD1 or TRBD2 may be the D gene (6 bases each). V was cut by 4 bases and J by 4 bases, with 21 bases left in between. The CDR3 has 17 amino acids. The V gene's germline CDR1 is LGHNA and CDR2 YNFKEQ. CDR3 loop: CASSPRGLGADADTQYF. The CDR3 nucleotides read TGTGCCAGCAGCCCTCGGGGGTTGGGGGCAGACGCAGATACGCAGTATTTT.

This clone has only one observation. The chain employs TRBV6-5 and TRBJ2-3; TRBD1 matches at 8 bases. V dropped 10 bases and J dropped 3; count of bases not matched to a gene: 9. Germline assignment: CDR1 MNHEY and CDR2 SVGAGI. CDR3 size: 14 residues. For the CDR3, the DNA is TGTGCCACCGCCCGGGACAGGCGGACAGATACGCAGTATTTT. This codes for CATARDRRTDTQYF.

Written as DNA, the CDR3 is TGTGCCAGCTCACCAACCAAGACAGGGGGCGACGATACGCAGTATTTT. This gives the protein CASSPTKTGGDDTQYF. The chain joins TRBV18 to TRBJ2-3; 10 nucleotides align to TRBD1. This CDR3 is built from 16 residues. Trimming cost V 2 bases and J 6 bases; bases outside gene matches: 8. CDR1 and CDR2 (germline): KGHSH, LQKENI. Full variable domain (remainder filled in from reference TRBV18 and TRBJ2-3): NAGVMQNPRHLVRRRGQEARLRCSPMKGHSHVYWYRQLPEEGLKFMVYLQKENIIDESGMPKERFSAEFPKEGPSILRIQQVVRGDSAAYFCASSPTKTGGDDTQYFGPGTRLTVL.

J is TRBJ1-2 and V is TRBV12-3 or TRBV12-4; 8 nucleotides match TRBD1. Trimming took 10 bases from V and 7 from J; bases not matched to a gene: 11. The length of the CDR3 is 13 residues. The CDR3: CATGTGHQLGYTF. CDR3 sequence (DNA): TGTGCCACCGGGACAGGCCACCAGCTTGGCTACACCTTC.

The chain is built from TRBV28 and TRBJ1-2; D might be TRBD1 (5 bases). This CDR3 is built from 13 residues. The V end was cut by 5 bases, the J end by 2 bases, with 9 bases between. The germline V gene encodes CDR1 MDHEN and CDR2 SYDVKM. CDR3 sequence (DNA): TGTGCCAGCAGTCGGACAATCAACTATGGCTACACCTTC. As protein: CASSRTINYGYTF.

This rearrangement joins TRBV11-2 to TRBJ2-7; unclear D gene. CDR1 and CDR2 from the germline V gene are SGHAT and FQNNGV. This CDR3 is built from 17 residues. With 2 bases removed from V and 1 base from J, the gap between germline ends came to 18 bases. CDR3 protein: CASSLPPRWDKSYEQYV. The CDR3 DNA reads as TGTGCCAGCAGCTTACCCCCTAGGTGGGATAAGTCCTACGAGCAGTACGTC.

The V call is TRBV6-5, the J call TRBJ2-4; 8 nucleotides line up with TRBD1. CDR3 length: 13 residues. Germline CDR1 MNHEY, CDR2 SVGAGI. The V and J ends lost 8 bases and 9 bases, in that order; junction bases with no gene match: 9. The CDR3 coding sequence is TGTGCCAGCCGACAGGGGATAGGGAGCATTCAGTACTTC. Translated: CASRQGIGSIQYF.

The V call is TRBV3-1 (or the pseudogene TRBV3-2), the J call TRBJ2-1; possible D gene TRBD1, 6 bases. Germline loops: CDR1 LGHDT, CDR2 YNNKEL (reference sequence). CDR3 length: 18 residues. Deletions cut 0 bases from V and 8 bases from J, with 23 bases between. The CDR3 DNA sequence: TGTGCCAGCAGCCAAGATGTAAGGGGGTCAGGGGTTAGTCATGAGCAGTTCTTC. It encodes CASSQDVRGSGVSHEQFF.

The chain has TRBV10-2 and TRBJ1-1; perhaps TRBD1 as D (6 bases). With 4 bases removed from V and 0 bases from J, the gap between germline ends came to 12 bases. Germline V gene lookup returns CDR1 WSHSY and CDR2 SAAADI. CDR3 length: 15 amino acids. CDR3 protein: CASSGRGPMNTEAFF. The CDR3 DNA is TGCGCCAGCAGTGGCAGGGGACCTATGAACACTGAAGCTTTCTTT.

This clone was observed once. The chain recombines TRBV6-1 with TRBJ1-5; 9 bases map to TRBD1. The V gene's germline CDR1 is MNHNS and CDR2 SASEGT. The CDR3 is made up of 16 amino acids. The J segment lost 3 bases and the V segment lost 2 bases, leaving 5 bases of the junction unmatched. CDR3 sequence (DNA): TGTGCCAGCAGTGAATCGGTACAGGGGGCCAATCAGCCCCAGCATTTT. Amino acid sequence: CASSESVQGANQPQHF.

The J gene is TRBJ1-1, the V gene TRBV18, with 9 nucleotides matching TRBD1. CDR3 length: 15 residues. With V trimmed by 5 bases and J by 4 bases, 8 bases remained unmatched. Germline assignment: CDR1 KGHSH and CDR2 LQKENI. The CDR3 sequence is CASSYTGGKSTEAFF. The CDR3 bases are TGTGCCAGCTCATATACAGGGGGCAAGAGCACTGAAGCTTTCTTT.

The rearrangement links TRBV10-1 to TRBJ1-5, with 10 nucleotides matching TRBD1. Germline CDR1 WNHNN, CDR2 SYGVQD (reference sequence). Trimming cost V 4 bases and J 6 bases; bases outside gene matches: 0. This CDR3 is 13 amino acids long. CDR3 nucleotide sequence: TGCGCCAGCAGTGGGGACAGGGGTCAGCCCCAGCATTTT. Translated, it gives CASSGDRGQPQHF.

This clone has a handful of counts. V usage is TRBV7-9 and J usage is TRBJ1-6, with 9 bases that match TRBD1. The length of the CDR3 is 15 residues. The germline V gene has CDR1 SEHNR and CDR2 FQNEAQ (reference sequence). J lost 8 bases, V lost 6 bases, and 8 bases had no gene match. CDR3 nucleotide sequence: TGTGCCAGCAGACCCTCGGGACAGGGTTATTCACCCCTCCACTTT. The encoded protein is CASRPSGQGYSPLHF. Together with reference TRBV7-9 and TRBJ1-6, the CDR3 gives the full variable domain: DTGVSQNPRHKITKRGQNVTFRCDPISEHNRLYWYRQTLGQGPEFLTYFQNEAQLEKSRLLSDRFSAERPKGSFSTLEIQRTEQGDSAMYLCASRPSGQGYSPLHFGNGTRLTVT.

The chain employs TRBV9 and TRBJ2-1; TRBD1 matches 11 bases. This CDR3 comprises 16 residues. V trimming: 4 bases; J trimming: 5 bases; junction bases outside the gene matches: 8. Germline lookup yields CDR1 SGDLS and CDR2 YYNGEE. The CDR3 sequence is CASSSPGTGGDNEQFF. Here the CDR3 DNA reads TGTGCCAGCAGCTCCCCCGGGACAGGGGGGGACAATGAGCAGTTCTTC. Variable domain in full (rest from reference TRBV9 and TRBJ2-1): DSGVTQTPKHLITATGQRVTLRCSPRSGDLSVYWYQQSLDQGLQFLIQYYNGEERAKGNILERFSAQQFPDLHSELNLSSLELGDSALYFCASSSPGTGGDNEQFFGPGTRLTVL.

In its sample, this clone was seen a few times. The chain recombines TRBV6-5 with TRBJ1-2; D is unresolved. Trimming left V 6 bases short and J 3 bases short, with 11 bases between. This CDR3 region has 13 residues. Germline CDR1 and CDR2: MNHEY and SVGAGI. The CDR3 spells CASRPGRDYGYTF. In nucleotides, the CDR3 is TGTGCCAGCAGGCCCGGACGGGACTATGGCTACACCTTC.

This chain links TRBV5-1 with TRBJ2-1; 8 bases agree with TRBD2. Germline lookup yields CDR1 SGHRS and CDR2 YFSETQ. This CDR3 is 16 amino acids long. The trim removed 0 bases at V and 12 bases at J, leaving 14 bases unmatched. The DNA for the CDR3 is TGCGCCAGCAGCTTGGACGGCAGGGCGGGAGGACAAGGGCAGTTCTTC. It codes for CASSLDGRAGGQGQFF. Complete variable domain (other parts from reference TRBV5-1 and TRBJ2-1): KAGVTQTPRYLIKTRGQQVTLSCSPISGHRSVSWYQQTPGQGLQFLFEYFSETQRNKGNFPGRFSGRQFSNSRSEMNVSTLELGDSALYLCASSLDGRAGGQGQFFGPGTRLTVL.

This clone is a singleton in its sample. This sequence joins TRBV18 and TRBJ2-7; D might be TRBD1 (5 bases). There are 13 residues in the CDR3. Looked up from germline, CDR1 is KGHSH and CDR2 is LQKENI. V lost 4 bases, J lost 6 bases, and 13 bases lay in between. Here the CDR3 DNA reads TGTGCCAGCTCACTCCAGGGTAGGGGCGAGCAGTACGTC. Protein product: CASSLQGRGEQYV.

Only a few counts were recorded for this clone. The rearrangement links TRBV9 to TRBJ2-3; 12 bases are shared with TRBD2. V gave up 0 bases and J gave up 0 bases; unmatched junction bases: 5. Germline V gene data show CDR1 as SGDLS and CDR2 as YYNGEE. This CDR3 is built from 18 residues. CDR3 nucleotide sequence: TGTGCCAGCAGCGTAGGCCTAGCGGGGGGGTCTAGCACAGATACGCAGTATTTT. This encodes CASSVGLAGGSSTDTQYF. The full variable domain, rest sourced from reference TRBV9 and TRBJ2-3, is DSGVTQTPKHLITATGQRVTLRCSPRSGDLSVYWYQQSLDQGLQFLIQYYNGEERAKGNILERFSAQQFPDLHSELNLSSLELGDSALYFCASSVGLAGGSSTDTQYFGPGTRLTVL.

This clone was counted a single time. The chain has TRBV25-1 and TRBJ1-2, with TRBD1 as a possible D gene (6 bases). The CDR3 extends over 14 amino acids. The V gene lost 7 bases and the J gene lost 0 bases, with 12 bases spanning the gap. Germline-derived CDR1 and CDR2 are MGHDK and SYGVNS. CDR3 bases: TGTGCCAGCATTCCGGGGGGCACTAACTATGGCTACACCTTC. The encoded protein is CASIPGGTNYGYTF.

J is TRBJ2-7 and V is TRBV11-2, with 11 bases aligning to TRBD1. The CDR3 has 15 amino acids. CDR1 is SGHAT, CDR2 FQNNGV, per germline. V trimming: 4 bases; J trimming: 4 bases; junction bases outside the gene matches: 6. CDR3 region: CASSYGQGALYEQYV. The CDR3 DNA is TGTGCCAGCAGCTACGGACAGGGGGCGTTATACGAGCAGTACGTC.

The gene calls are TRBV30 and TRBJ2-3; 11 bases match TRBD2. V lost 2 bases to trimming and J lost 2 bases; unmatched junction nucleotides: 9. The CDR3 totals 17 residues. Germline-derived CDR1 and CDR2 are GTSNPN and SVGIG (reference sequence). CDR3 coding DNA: TGTGCCTGGAGTCCACTAGCGGGGGTGATCTACACAGATACGCAGTATTTT. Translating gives CAWSPLAGVIYTDTQYF.

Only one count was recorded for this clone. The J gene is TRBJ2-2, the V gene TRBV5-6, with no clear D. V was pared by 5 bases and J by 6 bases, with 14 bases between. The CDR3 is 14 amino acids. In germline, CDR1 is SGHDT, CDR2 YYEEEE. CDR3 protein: CASRYGRLPGELFF. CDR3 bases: TGTGCCAGCAGGTATGGACGGCTACCCGGGGAGCTGTTTTTT.

CDR3 in amino acids: CASSSDRGTEAFF. CDR3 DNA: TGTGCCAGCAGTTCCGACAGGGGGACTGAAGCTTTCTTT. V gene TRBV6-5 combines with J gene TRBJ1-1; the match to TRBD1 covers 9 bases. CDR1 and CDR2 (germline): MNHEY, SVGAGI. The V segment lost 4 bases and the J segment 5 bases; nucleotides outside the gene matches: 2. This CDR3 is built from 13 residues.

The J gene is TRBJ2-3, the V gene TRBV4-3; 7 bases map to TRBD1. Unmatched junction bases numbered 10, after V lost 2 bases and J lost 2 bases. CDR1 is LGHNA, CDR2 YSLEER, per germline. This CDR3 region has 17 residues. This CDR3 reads CASSQRRQGLNTDTQYF. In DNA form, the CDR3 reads TGCGCCAGCAGCCAACGCCGACAGGGCTTGAACACAGATACGCAGTATTTT.